The rows below give T cell receptor beta chains drawn from one sample of a study of blood T cell repertoires in COVID-19. Here immunoSEQ multiplex PCR was the method, and the copy in TCRdb shows in-frame clones only, minus some. Of about 170,000 clones in the sample, around 80% were seen once. The sample consisted of PBMCs or T cells enriched from blood (not recorded which). The receptors originated from a man between 50 and 59 years old who had recovered from COVID-19. CDR3s include the opening cysteine and the closing phenylalanine or tryptophan. D genes are given only for firm matches. Clone size is shown for a subset of rows, as once, few, many or a class of expanded clone.

NA,NA,TRBJ1-2,TRBV7-8,CASSLGEGNRPHGYTF,TGTGCCAGCAGCTTAGGAGAGGGAAATCGCCCTCATGGCTACACCTTC
NA,TRBD1,TRBJ1-2,TRBV3-1/TRBV3-2,CASSPLRDRNYGYTF,TGTGCCAGCAGTCCACTCCGGGACAGGAACTATGGCTACACCTTC
NA,NA,TRBJ1-5,TRBV5-8,CASSSRTARNQPQHF,TGTGCCAGCAGCTCTCGGACAGCCCGCAATCAGCCCCAGCATTTT
NA,NA,TRBJ1-4,TRBV4-1,CASSQRRVNNEKLFF,TGCGCCAGCAGCCAAAGGAGGGTAAATAATGAAAAACTGTTTTTT
NA,NA,TRBJ2-5,TRBV11-1,CASSQVRLSRQETQYF,TGTGCCAGCAGCCAAGTGAGGCTATCTCGTCAGGAGACCCAGTACTTC
NA,NA,TRBJ2-1,TRBV7-8,CASSFIGGNPYNEQFF,TGTGCCAGCAGCTTTATCGGGGGTAACCCCTACAATGAGCAGTTCTTC
NA,NA,TRBJ1-1,TRBV7-9,CASSSLSDRNTEAFF,TGTGCCAGCAGCTCCCTCTCGGACAGGAACACTGAAGCTTTCTTT
NA,NA,TRBJ2-2,TRBV5-5,CASSLGSTGELFF,TGTGCCAGCAGCTTGGGGAGCACCGGGGAGCTGTTTTTT
NA,NA,TRBJ2-3,TRBV2,CASSLSRGFPTDTQYF,TGTGCCAGCAGCCTAAGTAGGGGGTTCCCCACAGATACGCAGTATTTT
NA,NA,TRBJ1-1,TRBV10-3,CAISESGRVMDTEAFF,TGTGCCATCAGTGAGTCGGGTCGGGTCATGGACACTGAAGCTTTCTTT
NA,NA,TRBJ1-5,TRBV5-6,CASSLSGGGQPQHF,TGTGCCAGCAGCTTGAGTGGGGGGGGTCAGCCCCAGCATTTT
NA,TRBD2,TRBJ2-3,TRBV7-7,CASSSGLAGTDTQYF,TGTGCTAGCAGTTCCGGACTAGCCGGCACAGATACGCAGTATTTT
few,NA,TRBJ1-2,TRBV10-1,CASSPDTTYGYTF,TGCGCCAGCAGTCCGGACACTACCTATGGCTACACCTTC
NA,NA,TRBJ1-2,TRBV5-1,CASSLPGSYGYTF,TGCGCCAGCAGTCTTCCGGGGAGCTATGGCTACACCTTC
NA,NA,TRBJ2-1,TRBV4-3,CASSQDPAGSYNEQFF,TGCGCCAGCAGCCAAGACCCGGCGGGCTCCTACAATGAGCAGTTCTTC
NA,TRBD1,TRBJ2-7,TRBV5-1,CASSPDRVYEQYF,TGCGCCAGCAGCCCCGACAGGGTCTACGAGCAGTACTTC
NA,TRBD1,TRBJ2-3,TRBV7-9,CASSLPGGRNTQYF,TGTGCCAGCAGCTTACCAGGGGGCCGCAATACGCAGTATTTT
once,TRBD2,TRBJ2-1,TRBV7-2,CASSYLSGGIYNEQFF,TGTGCCAGCAGCTACCTTAGCGGGGGGATCTACAATGAGCAGTTCTTC
NA,TRBD1,TRBJ1-1,TRBV6-5,CASSSGTGGKKAEAFF,TGTGCCAGCAGTTCCGGGACAGGGGGCAAGAAAGCTGAAGCTTTCTTT
NA,NA,TRBJ2-7,TRBV11-2,CASSSSRTEQYF,TGTGCCAGCAGCTCGTCCCGGACAGAGCAGTACTTC
NA,NA,TRBJ2-5,TRBV5-1,CASSLALSGQETQYF,TGCGCCAGCAGCTTGGCCTTGTCAGGTCAAGAGACCCAGTACTTC
many,NA,TRBJ2-1,TRBV12-5,CASGRGAVEQFF,TGTGCTAGTGGACGGGGGGCGGTTGAGCAGTTCTTC
many,NA,TRBJ2-2,TRBV11-2,CASSLVGRGKTGELFF,TGTGCCAGCAGCTTAGTGGGCAGGGGTAAAACCGGGGAGCTGTTTTTT
NA,NA,TRBJ1-2,TRBV3-1/TRBV3-2,CASSQGLMNYGYTF,TGTGCCAGCAGCCAAGGACTCATGAACTATGGCTACACCTTC
NA,NA,TRBJ2-3,TRBV7-3,CASSSNTDTQYF,TGTGCCAGCAGCTCAAACACAGATACGCAGTATTTT